The clone carrying this TCR beta chain appeared a few times. This entry is derived from a study of T-cell reconstitution after alpha-beta-depleted transplantation in children. Unique molecular identifiers were used in preparing the TCRbeta library. From the PCR reads, TCRdb called clonotypes with MiXCR, one entry per CDR3 protein. The profile shows about 640,000 distinct CDR3 sequences, about 15% of them singletons. The sequence was obtained from a human donor who donated a stem cell graft to a child with acute myeloid leukemia. Sequencing was performed on PBMCs from the stem cell graft donor, taken from the stem cell graft.

CDR3 nucleotides: TGTGCCAGCAACCGCGGGTCCCCTGAAGCTTTCTTT. This encodes CASNRGSPEAFF. This chain uses TRBV6-2 or TRBV6-3 with TRBJ1-1; no clear D gene. V lost 7 bases, J lost 6 bases, and 12 bases lay in between. The CDR3 extends over 12 amino acids. CDR1 MNHEY and CDR2 SVGEGT come from the germline V gene.